Following are 16 T cell receptor beta chains from one sample sequenced in a study of T cell repertoires in cytomegalovirus infection. TCRdb reanalysed the reads using MiXCR and keeps one entry per CDR3 protein. Of some 900,000 distinct CDR3 sequences listed, around a third were seen once; the top ten hold around 12%. Their recognized antigens are unknown. The sequencing here drew on cultured CD8+ T cells from PBMCs, taken from culture after CMV antigen stimulation. Receptors were obtained from a human donor in good health (CMV status not recorded). Some clones in this sample may be carry-over from other donors' samples.

This clonotype was seen at least ten times. The rearrangement links TRBV7-6 to TRBJ1-2; D is unresolved. The V end was cut by 5 bases, the J end by 2 bases, with 6 bases between. Per the germline V gene, CDR1 is SGHVS and CDR2 is FNYEAQ. This CDR3 is built from 12 residues. The CDR3 sequence: CASSATNYGYTF. The DNA for the CDR3 is TGTGCCAGCAGCGCGACGAACTATGGCTACACCTTC.

The rearrangement joins TRBV18 to TRBJ1-1; D not resolved. V was shortened by 2 bases and J by 0 bases, with 10 bases between the two germline ends. Germline V gene data show CDR1 as KGHSH and CDR2 as LQKENI. The CDR3 has 15 amino acids. The CDR3 is CASSPTSNLNTEAFF. As DNA, the CDR3 is TGTGCCAGCTCACCAACGTCAAACCTGAACACTGAAGCTTTCTTT.

The chain couples TRBV5-4 to TRBJ2-3; no reliable D call. V gave up 0 bases and J gave up 2 bases, with 13 bases separating them. In germline, CDR1 is SGHNT, CDR2 YYREEE (reference sequence). The CDR3 contains 16 residues. The CDR3 sequence: CASSLAREPTTDTQYF. Written as DNA, the CDR3 is TGTGCCAGCAGCTTGGCTCGAGAACCTACCACAGATACGCAGTATTTT.

This clonotype showed up just a few times. The chain uses TRBV27 and TRBJ1-6, with D possibly matching TRBD1 (6 bases). CDR3 size: 14 residues. Germline V lookup: CDR1 MNHEY, CDR2 SMNVEV (reference sequence). V was pared by 5 bases and J by 7 bases, with 12 bases between. The CDR3 reads CASSLTGTNSPLHF. CDR3 in DNA: TGTGCCAGCAGTCTCACCGGGACAAATTCACCCCTCCACTTT.

This chain uses TRBV9 with TRBJ2-7, with TRBD2 matching over 11 bases. The CDR3 consists of 18 residues. Germline V gene data show CDR1 as SGDLS and CDR2 as YYNGEE. Trimming took 0 bases from V and 0 from J; bases not matched to a gene: 8. CDR3: CASSVASSGGPSSYEQYV. The DNA of the CDR3 is TGTGCCAGCAGCGTAGCTTCTAGCGGGGGGCCCAGCTCCTACGAGCAGTACGTC.

Regarding this clonotype: At one of its ends the junction is not consistent with the germline gene, which may arise from a read error. The chain links TRBV10-1 to TRBJ2-1, with 9 bases aligning to TRBD2. The CDR3 is 15 residues long. Germline V gene sequence: CDR1 WNHNN, CDR2 SYGVQD (reference sequence). CDR3 bases: TGTGCCAGCAGCACGACTAGCGGTACCAACAATGAGCAGTTCTTC. Translating it yields CASSTTSGTNNEQFF.

This clonotype was detected a few times. This rearrangement joins TRBV6-1 to TRBJ2-1, with D hard to call. Germline lookup yields CDR1 MNHNS and CDR2 SASEGT. Trimming shortened V by 7 bases and J by 4 bases, and 11 bases separated the two germline ends. The CDR3 is made up of 13 amino acids. The CDR3 loop is CASNVNSYNEQFF. CDR3 in DNA: TGTGCCAGCAATGTTAACAGTTACAATGAGCAGTTCTTC.

In this sample, this clonotype turned up a few times. The rearrangement uses TRBV4-3 and TRBJ2-1; the match to TRBD2 covers 7 bases. Germline lookup yields CDR1 LGHNA and CDR2 YSLEER. The CDR3 extends over 17 amino acids. J gave up 0 bases and V 4 bases, and 9 bases lay outside the gene matches. CDR3 loop: CASSLSSWGGSYNEQFF. CDR3 in DNA: TGCGCCAGCAGCCTCTCTTCATGGGGGGGCTCCTACAATGAGCAGTTCTTC.

This clonotype has only a few counts. The rearrangement joins TRBV6-1 to TRBJ2-1; 10 bases match TRBD1. The ends lost 2 bases at V and 8 bases at J; junction bases unmatched: 9. There are 16 residues in the CDR3. The germline V gene encodes CDR1 MNHNS and CDR2 SASEGT. DNA for the CDR3: TGTGCCAGCAGTGAACATCCGGGACAGGGGACGGATGAGCAGTTCTTC. It yields the protein CASSEHPGQGTDEQFF.

There are many counts of this clonotype. The chain couples TRBV6-5 to TRBJ1-4; D gene uncertain. The germline V gene encodes CDR1 MNHEY and CDR2 SVGAGI. V lost 0 bases to trimming and J lost 8 bases, with 4 bases between them. The CDR3 consists of 12 residues. CDR3 amino acids: CASSYSGEKLFF. CDR3 nucleotides: TGTGCCAGCAGTTACTCTGGAGAAAAACTGTTTTTT.

The chain uses TRBV12-3 or TRBV12-4 and TRBJ2-7; weak D call: TRBD1 (6 bases). The V and J ends lost 3 bases and 5 bases respectively, with 11 bases between them. The CDR3 covers 13 residues. The chain's CDR3 is CASSFQGSDEQYF. The CDR3 DNA follows: TGTGCCAGCAGTTTCCAGGGGTCGGACGAGCAGTACTTC.

The rearrangement joins TRBV7-9 to TRBJ2-7; D ambiguous. Trimming removed 1 base at V and 3 bases at J, with 7 bases between. CDR1 and CDR2 from the germline V gene are SEHNR and FQNEAQ (reference sequence). This CDR3 comprises 13 residues. CDR3 protein: CASSLGGRYEQYV. The CDR3 coding sequence is TGTGCCAGCAGCTTAGGTGGTCGCTACGAGCAGTACGTC.

The V and J genes are TRBV2 and TRBJ2-2; D ambiguous. The CDR3 is 11 amino acids. V gave up 7 bases and J gave up 4 bases, with 4 bases separating them. Germline CDR1 SNHLY, CDR2 FYNNEI. CDR3 residues: CASMGTGELFF. Here the CDR3 DNA reads TGTGCCAGCATGGGCACCGGGGAGCTGTTTTTT.

Turning to this clonotype: Germline and junction disagree at one end, which may indicate a read error. The chain carries TRBV4-1 and TRBJ2-1; 10 positions match TRBD1. This CDR3 spans 16 amino acids. CDR1 MGHRA and CDR2 YSYEKL come from the germline V gene. The CDR3 loop is CASSQLTGTGVNGQFF. The CDR3 DNA reads TGCGCCAGCAGCCAACTAACCGGGACAGGGGTCAATGGGCAGTTCTTC.

Only one count was recorded for this clonotype. The chain carries TRBV2 and TRBJ1-2, with D perhaps TRBD1 (5 bases). CDR3 length equals 14 residues. V shed 8 bases and J shed 4 bases, with 17 bases lying between them. The germline CDR1 and CDR2 sequences are SNHLY and FYNNEI. This CDR3 is CASYRGGAGYGYTF. CDR3 sequence (DNA): TGTGCCAGCTACCGGGGAGGGGCGGGCTATGGCTACACCTTC.

The chain combines TRBV6-6 with TRBJ1-2; the D gene is possibly TRBD1 (5 bases). This CDR3 is built from 12 residues. From germline, CDR1 is MNHNY and CDR2 SVGAGI (reference sequence). V lost 8 bases and J 5 bases, leaving 12 bases between the germline ends. The CDR3: CASLRGDYGYTF. CDR3 bases: TGTGCCAGCCTCCGAGGGGATTATGGCTACACCTTC.